Shown below are 14 T cell receptor beta chains from a single sample sequenced in a study of cytomegalovirus exposure and HLA in healthy donors (dated by TCRdb to about 2017). The library was built by means of the immunoSEQ multiplex PCR assay. For the multiplex PCR, a mixture combining 60 forward primers for TCR Vbeta segments and 13 reverse primers for TCR Jbeta segments was used. What TCRdb holds here is the immuneACCESS table cut down to in-frame rearrangements. Part of the clones is not present; checked against another copy, under half of the missing clones reflect an unresolved V gene, and the others are unexplained. The sample table holds approximately 85,000 clones, of which about four fifths were seen once. Approximately 29% of the sample rests with the top ten. Sequenced: PBMCs. These receptors all come from a man between 45 and 60 years old in good health and CMV-seropositive.

This clone was detected only a few times. This chain connects TRBV2 to TRBJ1-2; 11 positions agree with TRBD1. Germline CDR1 and CDR2: SNHLY and FYNNEI. Trimming cost V 6 bases and J 5 bases; bases outside gene matches: 8. This CDR3 is 15 amino acids long. The CDR3 is CASRVGTGGGYGYTF. CDR3 nucleotides: TGTGCCAGCAGAGTTGGGACAGGGGGTGGGTATGGCTACACCTTC. Combining the CDR3 with reference TRBV2 and TRBJ1-2 gives the whole variable domain EPEVTQTPSHQVTQMGQEVILRCVPISNHLYFYWYRQILGQKVEFLVSFYNNEISEKSEIFDDQFSVERPDGSNFTLKIRSTKLEDSAMYFCASRVGTGGGYGYTFGSGTRLTVV.

The V call is TRBV19, the J call TRBJ2-7; maybe TRBD2 (5 bases). Trimming stripped 3 bases from V and 5 bases from J, with 14 bases between. The CDR3 is made up of 14 amino acids. Germline V CDR1 and CDR2: LNHDA, SQIVND (reference sequence). This chain's CDR3 is CASSMQARANEQYF. The CDR3 nucleotides read TGTGCCAGTAGTATGCAGGCGAGGGCGAACGAGCAGTACTTC.

Concerning this clone: The junction does not match germline at one end; this may be a read error. The chain is built from TRBV30 and TRBJ2-6; TRBD1 agrees at 9 bases. Germline V gene data show CDR1 as GTSNPN and CDR2 as SVGIG (reference sequence). CDR3 length: 16 residues. CDR3 nucleotides: TGTGCCTGGGGACAGGGGCCACTGTCTGGGGCCAACGGCCTGACTTTC. It codes for CAWGQGPLSGANGLTF.

This rearrangement joins TRBV10-3 to TRBJ2-1; D is unclear. The CDR3 totals 12 residues. The ends were cut back, 4 bases at V and 9 bases at J, with 10 bases in the middle. The germline V gene encodes CDR1 ENHRY and CDR2 SYGVKD. Here the CDR3 reads CAISGVNGEQFF. CDR3 sequence (DNA): TGTGCCATCAGTGGAGTTAATGGTGAGCAGTTCTTC.

This clone has only a few counts. The chain uses TRBV4-1 and TRBJ2-1, with 8 positions matching TRBD1. The germline V gene encodes CDR1 MGHRA and CDR2 YSYEKL. V shed 3 bases and J 0 bases; nucleotides not matched to a gene: 7. The CDR3 is 17 residues long. The CDR3 DNA is TGCGCCAGCAGCCACTTCGACAGGGGTAGCTCCTACAATGAGCAGTTCTTC. This encodes CASSHFDRGSSYNEQFF.

The genes are TRBV18 and TRBJ2-1; 8 nucleotides line up with TRBD1. V lost 1 base and J lost 4; bases outside the gene matches: 3. Germline CDR1 KGHSH, CDR2 LQKENI. The CDR3 contains 15 residues. The CDR3 coding sequence is TGTGCCAGCTCACCACTGACAGGGGCATACAATGAGCAGTTCTTC. It specifies CASSPLTGAYNEQFF.

The rearrangement joins TRBV5-8 to TRBJ1-1; D remains ambiguous. Germline assignment: CDR1 SGHTS and CDR2 YDEGEE. The CDR3 totals 14 residues. Trimming took 1 base from V and 1 from J, leaving 8 bases between them. The CDR3 here is CASSLNGRNTEAFF. CDR3 DNA: TGTGCCAGCAGCTTGAATGGGCGGAACACTGAAGCTTTCTTT.

The chain recombines TRBV7-2 with TRBJ1-2, with 7 bases identical to TRBD1. Germline V gene lookup returns CDR1 SGHTA and CDR2 FQGNSA. V gave up 5 bases and J gave up 7 bases; unmatched junction bases: 7. The CDR3 extends over 13 amino acids. In DNA, the CDR3 is TGTGCCAGCAGCCTGACAGGGCCGTTTGGCTACACCTTC. This codes for CASSLTGPFGYTF.

The chain joins TRBV4-1 to TRBJ2-7, with TRBD1 as a possible D gene (5 bases). Germline V CDR1 and CDR2: MGHRA, YSYEKL. The CDR3 is made up of 15 amino acids. V was pared by 4 bases and J by 0 bases, with 13 bases between. Here the CDR3 reads CASSPQGSHSYEQYF. The CDR3 DNA follows: TGCGCCAGCAGCCCCCAGGGTAGCCACTCCTACGAGCAGTACTTC.

The chain recombines TRBV7-9 with TRBJ2-7, with 7 positions matching TRBD2. Germline V gives CDR1 SEHNR, CDR2 FQNEAQ (reference sequence). The CDR3 runs 13 residues. V trimming: 4 bases; J trimming: 2 bases; junction bases outside the gene matches: 2. The CDR3 loop is CASSSSGPYEQYF. In DNA, the CDR3 is TGTGCCAGCAGCTCTAGCGGCCCCTACGAGCAGTACTTC.

This clone was detected once. The V gene is TRBV10-3, the J gene TRBJ2-7; D is possibly TRBD1 (6 bases). The germline CDR1 and CDR2 sequences are ENHRY and SYGVKD. The CDR3 has 14 amino acids. V was trimmed by 3 bases and J by 3 bases, leaving 12 bases between them. CDR3 sequence (DNA): TGTGCCATCAGTGAACAGGACAGTTACTACGAGCAGTACTTC. This encodes CAISEQDSYYEQYF.

This clone was detected only a few times. The gene calls are TRBV9 and TRBJ2-3; no definite D call. CDR1 is SGDLS and CDR2 is YYNGEE in the germline V gene. The CDR3 runs 14 residues. V was clipped by 3 bases and J by 6 bases, with 14 bases between them. The DNA for the CDR3 is TGTGCCAGCAGCGCCTCAACGGTCTCTGATACGCAGTATTTT. Its translation: CASSASTVSDTQYF.

Comment on this clone: The germline gene is not matched at one end of the junction; a read error may be the cause. The chain is built from TRBV5-1 and TRBJ2-5; D is perhaps TRBD1 (6 bases). Germline loops: CDR1 SGHRS, CDR2 YFSETQ. The CDR3 extends over 14 amino acids. The CDR3 nucleotides read TGCGCCAGCAGGTTGGGGGACACAGGGGAGACCCAGTACTTC. It encodes CASRLGDTGETQYF.

This chain connects TRBV5-1 to TRBJ1-2; 7 nucleotides match TRBD1. J gave up 5 bases and V 1 base, and 11 bases lay outside the gene matches. The germline CDR1 and CDR2 sequences are SGHRS and YFSETQ. This CDR3 is built from 16 residues. CDR3 sequence: CASSLTHRGLRYGYTF. The CDR3 nucleotides read TGCGCCAGCAGCTTGACCCACAGGGGTCTTCGGTATGGCTACACCTTC.